The 2 T cell receptor beta chains below come from one sample, sequenced in a study of T cell responses to AZD1222 COVID-19 vaccine. Assay: immunoSEQ multiplex PCR; the TCRdb copy retains only in-frame clones and omits some. The data contain roughly 180,000 clones, approximately 94% of them singletons. The specimen was peripheral blood, collected on day 0 of AZD1222 vaccination. All receptors come from an adult in good health.

The chain joins TRBV28 to TRBJ1-1; tentatively, D is TRBD1 (6 bases). This CDR3 is built from 12 residues. V was pared by 6 bases and J by 5 bases, with 10 bases between. CDR1 MDHEN and CDR2 SYDVKM come from the germline V gene. The CDR3 nucleotides are TGTGCCAGCAGGGCGGGGGCAACTGAAGCTTTCTTT. This gives the protein CASRAGATEAFF. Combining the CDR3 with reference TRBV28 and TRBJ1-1 gives the whole variable domain DVKVTQSSRYLVKRTGEKVFLECVQDMDHENMFWYRQDPGLGLRLIYFSYDVKMKEKGDIPEGYSVSREKKERFSLILESASTNQTSMYLCASRAGATEAFFGQGTRLTVV.

The chain has TRBV7-9 and TRBJ2-3; no reliable D call. The CDR3 is made up of 8 amino acids. Trimming shortened V by 10 bases and J by 8 bases, and 4 bases separated the two germline ends. Germline CDR1 is SEHNR and CDR2 is FQNEAQ (reference sequence). CDR3 sequence reads: CATRTQYF. For the CDR3, the DNA is TGTGCCACCCGTACGCAGTATTTT.